This is a list of T cell receptor beta chains from one sample in a study of blood T cells in healthy people across ages. MiXCR was run by TCRdb on the 5' RACE reads, yielding one entry per CDR3 protein. The profile shows 1,800,000 or so distinct CDR3 sequences, about 39% of them singletons. Sequences were obtained from blood. The source of these receptors is a human donor in good health. Each CDR3 is given with its conserved first and last residue. The D gene is left open where the match is weak. Some rows mark clone size as missing; the rest say once, few, many or name a class of expanded clone.

J gene | V gene | clone size | D gene | CDR3 protein | CDR3 DNA
TRBJ2-1 | TRBV9 | many | - | CASSVDRRSYYNEQFF | TGTGCCAGCAGCGTGGACAGAAGGAGCTACTACAATGAGCAGTTCTTC
TRBJ1-5 | TRBV20-1 | few | - | CSARVQERQLNQPQHF | TGCAGTGCTAGAGTCCAGGAACGGCAGCTCAATCAGCCCCAGCATTTT
TRBJ1-5 | TRBV6-5 | - | TRBD1 | CASSPQGTGNQPQHF | TGTGCCAGCAGTCCACAGGGGACGGGCAATCAGCCCCAGCATTTT
TRBJ2-5 | TRBV12-3/TRBV12-4 | - | - | CASSFGPAQETQYF | TGTGCCAGCAGTTTCGGCCCCGCCCAAGAGACCCAGTACTTC
TRBJ1-5 | TRBV7-2 | - | - | CASSLVQAAQPQHF | TGTGCCAGCAGCTTAGTACAGGCGGCTCAGCCCCAGCATTTT
TRBJ2-1 | TRBV27 | once | TRBD2 | CASSPRSPLAGGHNEQFF | TGTGCCAGCAGTCCCAGATCCCCCCTAGCGGGGGGGCACAATGAGCAGTTCTTC
TRBJ2-7 | TRBV7-9 | - | - | CATLGALGAEQYF | TGTGCCACCTTAGGGGCGTTGGGGGCCGAGCAGTACTTC
TRBJ2-7 | TRBV20-1 | few | TRBD2 | CSAREPPGLGYEQYF | TGCAGTGCTAGAGAACCCCCGGGACTAGGGTACGAGCAGTACTTC
TRBJ2-5 | TRBV6-5 | few | TRBD2 | CASSPGLVVGQETQYF | TGTGCCAGCAGTCCGGGACTAGTGGTGGGCCAAGAGACCCAGTACTTC
TRBJ2-3 | TRBV12-3/TRBV12-4 | - | - | CASSFMILRGGVWGTDTQYF | TGTGCCAGCAGTTTTATGATCCTTCGTGGGGGAGTATGGGGCACAGATACGCAGTATTTT
TRBJ2-7 | TRBV7-2 | - | TRBD2 | CASSLVRASGNYEQYF | TGTGCCAGCAGCTTAGTTAGAGCTAGCGGGAACTACGAGCAGTACTTC
TRBJ1-2 | TRBV12-3/TRBV12-4 | - | TRBD1 | CASSRDRGPYYGYTF | TGTGCCAGCAGCCGGGACAGGGGGCCGTACTATGGCTACACCTTC
TRBJ2-7 | TRBV28 | - | - | CASSFGGRSEQYF | TGTGCCAGCAGTTTCGGGGGGCGTAGTGAGCAGTACTTC
TRBJ2-5 | TRBV7-9 | few | TRBD1 | CASSTIDRGIETQYF | TGTGCCAGCAGCACTATCGACAGGGGGATCGAGACCCAGTACTTC
TRBJ1-1 | TRBV27 | few | - | CASSLWGPMNTEAFF | TGTGCCAGCAGTTTATGGGGTCCCATGAACACTGAAGCTTTCTTT
TRBJ2-7 | TRBV10-3 | few | - | CAISTGQFGEQYF | TGTGCCATCAGCACGGGCCAATTCGGCGAGCAGTACTTC